A single sample is the source of the 2 T cell receptor beta chains below, sequenced in a study of T cells in women clearing cervical HPV infection. Method: immunoSEQ multiplex PCR; TCRdb's copy keeps in-frame clones and lacks some. This table lists 23,000 or so clones. Specimen: blood buffy coat. The receptors stem from a woman between 18 and 70 years old with a cervical HPV16 infection that either progressed to CIN3+ or cleared (not recorded which).

With respect to this clone: Read sequence stops 3 residues before the CDR3 end, and the germline J gene provides the missing end. The rearrangement links TRBV29-1 to TRBJ2-7; 10 bases are a match to TRBD1. This CDR3 is built from 14 residues. The germline V gene has CDR1 SQVTM and CDR2 ANQGSEA. J was trimmed by 4 bases and V by 4 bases; bases with no gene match: 7. The CDR3 DNA, read in part, is TGCAGCGTTGGGGATCCGGGACAGGGGTACGAG. Translation: CSVGDPGQGYE. The whole CDR3 region reads CSVGDPGQGYEQYF.

Considering frequency, this clone is medium-sized. With the read ending 3 residues before the CDR3 end, the germline J gene is used to fill in that end. The J gene is TRBJ1-5, the V gene TRBV20-1; 12 positions agree with TRBD1. The germline gives CDR1 DFQATT, CDR2 SNEGSKA (reference sequence). The CDR3 has 16 amino acids. J lost 4 bases, V lost 6 bases, and 10 bases had no gene match. The chain's CDR3 is CSATGTGGVLNQPQHF. The sequenced CDR3 bases are TGCAGTGCCACCGGGACAGGGGGCGTTTTGAATCAGCCC.